The 5 T cell receptor beta chains given below trace back to one sample, sequenced in a study of blood T cell repertoires in COVID-19. Using immunoSEQ multiplex PCR, the repertoire was profiled, and TCRdb retains in-frame clones only, with some absent. The sample consists of some 520,000 clones, 85% to 90% of them appearing once. The sequencing input was peripheral blood. The source is a man between 18 and 29 years old with COVID-19, enrolled during active disease.

The chain uses TRBV7-3 and TRBJ2-3; TRBD1 agrees at 10 bases. The CDR3 has 16 amino acids. Germline CDR1 SGHTA, CDR2 FQGTGA. J lost 3 bases, V lost 3 bases, and 6 bases had no gene match. As DNA, the CDR3 is TGTGCCAGCAGCTTGCTTCCGGGACAGGGGACAGATACGCAGTATTTT. Its translation: CASSLLPGQGTDTQYF.

This clone has just a few counts. This chain connects TRBV9 to TRBJ1-6, with 9 positions matching TRBD1. V gave up 3 bases and J gave up 10 bases; unmatched junction bases: 11. The V gene's germline CDR1 is SGDLS and CDR2 YYNGEE. The CDR3 spans 16 residues. The DNA of the CDR3 is TGTGCCAGCAGCGGAGGCCCGACAGGGGGAAGCTCACCCCTCCACTTT. Its translation is CASSGGPTGGSSPLHF.

CDR3 sequence: CASRRERNEQFF. In DNA form, the CDR3 reads TGTGCCAGCAGGCGGGAGAGGAATGAGCAGTTCTTC. The chain has TRBV5-4 and TRBJ2-1, with TRBD2 identical over 7 bases. The CDR3 contains 12 residues. Germline CDR1 is SGHNT and CDR2 is YYREEE (reference sequence). V trimming: 5 bases; J trimming: 7 bases; junction bases outside the gene matches: 3.

The chain carries TRBV5-1 and TRBJ1-5, with 7 bases lining up with TRBD1. Germline CDR1 reads SGHRS; CDR2 reads YFSETQ. This CDR3 region has 14 residues. Trimming took 4 bases from V and 4 from J; bases not matched to a gene: 5. This CDR3 is CASSPDRPNQPQHF. For the CDR3, the DNA is TGCGCCAGCAGCCCGGACAGGCCGAATCAGCCCCAGCATTTT. The complete variable domain, with remaining parts taken from reference TRBV5-1 and TRBJ1-5, reads KAGVTQTPRYLIKTRGQQVTLSCSPISGHRSVSWYQQTPGQGLQFLFEYFSETQRNKGNFPGRFSGRQFSNSRSEMNVSTLELGDSALYLCASSPDRPNQPQHFGDGTRLSIL.

This sequence joins TRBV7-2 and TRBJ2-5, with TRBD2 identical over 12 bases. The germline V gene has CDR1 SGHTA and CDR2 FQGNSA. CDR3 length equals 15 residues. Unmatched junction bases numbered 6, after V lost 6 bases and J lost 4 bases. The CDR3 protein is CASSYGLAGTETQYF. The CDR3 DNA follows: TGTGCCAGCAGTTATGGACTAGCGGGAACAGAGACCCAGTACTTC.